This record concerns one TCR beta chain sequence. Its antigen is still unknown. V lost 9 bases and J lost 8, with 13 bases in between. In germline, CDR1 is LGHDT, CDR2 YNNKEL (reference sequence). CDR3 length equals 12 residues. TEMRA cells were enriched by FACS, and CD4+ and CD8+ T cells were negatively isolated. The source of the sample is a study of CD8 T cells in Susac syndrome. Study findings and constraints: That the number of individuals in its TCR sequencing and HLA analysis was relatively small was acknowledged by the study.

With random hexamers, reverse transcription was performed on about 0.5 to 1 ug of RNA. The CDR3 of TCR beta was amplified by immunoSEQ multiplex PCR across 54 Vbeta and 13 Jbeta. TCRdb ran MiXCR on the immunoSEQ multiplex PCR reads and lists one entry per CDR3 protein. This sample has about 200,000 distinct CDR3 sequences, with about 95% found just once. This TCR came from a human donor in good health. The sequenced sample consisted of CD4+ T cells from PBMCs. V is TRBV3-1 and J is TRBJ1-4; D remains ambiguous. CDR3 in amino acids: CASRGGSEKLFF. The CDR3 coding sequence is TGTGCCAGTCGCGGCGGTTCCGAAAAACTGTTTTTT.